The entry below gives a single T cell receptor (beta chain) sequence along with its context. These data come from a study of blood T cell repertoires in COVID-19. As for the study in general: Acute-phase and convalescent COVID-19 samples originated in the United States, Italy and Spain. Sample material is recorded as cDNA or gDNA derived from T cells, B-cell-depleted T cells, or PBMCs.

In germline, CDR1 is MDHEN, CDR2 SYDVKM. V was shortened by 10 bases and J by 7 bases, with 13 bases between the two germline ends. The CDR3 totals 11 residues. Authors' methods: Amplifying reference gene primers gave estimates of nucleated cell counts. TCRdb's copy holds only in-frame clones and misses some; the assay was immunoSEQ multiplex PCR. V, J and clone size were drawn from that table, and D and trimming were deduced from the DNA. Among roughly 110,000 clones listed, roughly 83% were seen once. This clonotype was obtained from a human donor in a cohort sampled during active COVID-19. The rearrangement links TRBV28 to TRBJ1-2, with D hard to call. The sample consisted of peripheral blood. DNA of the CDR3: TGTGCCACCCTATCTGGAGTTGGCTACACCTTC. Its translation: CATLSGVGYTF.